Presented here are 31 T cell receptor beta chains from one specimen sequenced in a study of radiotherapy plus CTLA-4 blockade in lung cancer. Sequenced by immunoSEQ multiplex PCR; TCRdb stores in-frame clones only, minus some. The sample has tens of thousands of clones, 80% to 90% seen once. The source was peripheral blood, collected from a patient treated with radiotherapy plus ipilimumab. The receptors derive from a human donor with non-small cell lung cancer who had stable disease on radiotherapy plus ipilimumab.

The V call is TRBV28, the J call TRBJ1-2, with 9 bases fitting TRBD1. CDR1 is MDHEN, CDR2 SYDVKM, per germline. The CDR3 totals 16 residues. V gave up 1 base and J gave up 8 bases; unmatched junction bases: 11. In nucleotides, the CDR3 is TGTGCCAGCAGTTTATCTTCCGGGACAGGGCTTCGCGGCTACACCTTC. This encodes CASSLSSGTGLRGYTF.

This rearrangement joins TRBV2 to TRBJ2-6, with D maybe TRBD1 (6 bases). Trimming stripped 6 bases from V and 2 bases from J, with 11 bases between. CDR3 length: 15 residues. CDR1 SNHLY and CDR2 FYNNEI come from the germline V gene. CDR3 loop: CASRVQGPGANVLTF. The CDR3 coding sequence is TGTGCCAGCAGAGTACAGGGACCTGGGGCCAACGTCCTGACTTTC.

This clone has more than one count but fewer than ten. The chain uses TRBV5-1 and TRBJ2-5; 9 positions match TRBD1. Germline V gives CDR1 SGHRS, CDR2 YFSETQ. The CDR3 sequence is 17 residues long. V gave up 4 bases and J gave up 4 bases; unmatched junction bases: 14. CDR3 residues: CASSLRGTGNRGETQYF. The CDR3 bases are TGCGCCAGCAGCCTAAGAGGGACAGGGAATAGAGGAGAGACCCAGTACTTC. Full variable domain (rest looked up from reference TRBV5-1 and TRBJ2-5): KAGVTQTPRYLIKTRGQQVTLSCSPISGHRSVSWYQQTPGQGLQFLFEYFSETQRNKGNFPGRFSGRQFSNSRSEMNVSTLELGDSALYLCASSLRGTGNRGETQYFGPGTRLLVL.

This clone came up once. The chain joins TRBV28 to TRBJ1-5, with 9 bases matching TRBD1. The CDR3 covers 15 residues. CDR1 and CDR2 from the germline V gene are MDHEN and SYDVKM. Losses at the gene ends were 4 bases for V and 7 bases for J; bases not matched to a gene: 8. The CDR3 sequence: CASSSAGTGLQPQHF. In DNA form, the CDR3 reads TGTGCCAGCAGTTCCGCCGGGACAGGGTTACAGCCCCAGCATTTT.

This clone has just a few counts. This chain joins TRBV19 and TRBJ1-6; D is uncertain. This CDR3 is built from 13 residues. CDR1 is LNHDA, CDR2 SQIVND, per germline (reference sequence). Trimming removed 3 bases from V and 7 bases from J, with 7 bases in between. The CDR3 loop is CASSMEGNSPLHF. The CDR3 region has the DNA TGTGCCAGTAGTATGGAGGGAAATTCACCCCTCCACTTT.

This chain joins TRBV5-1 and TRBJ1-3; the D is unclear. There are 13 residues in the CDR3. Deletions cut 6 bases from V and 1 base from J, with 8 bases between. Looked up from germline, CDR1 is SGHRS and CDR2 is YFSETQ. DNA for the CDR3: TGCGCCAGCACGCGCCAGTCTGGAAACACCATATATTTT. This gives the protein CASTRQSGNTIYF.

The V gene is TRBV16, the J gene TRBJ1-5; 7 nucleotides align to TRBD1. Per germline, CDR1 KGHSY and CDR2 FQNENV. Unmatched junction bases numbered 8, after V lost 4 bases and J lost 5 bases. There are 15 residues in the CDR3. CDR3 sequence: CASSRAGQGDQPQHF. The CDR3 DNA reads as TGTGCCAGCAGCCGGGCTGGGCAGGGGGATCAGCCCCAGCATTTT.

The rearrangement uses TRBV7-9 and TRBJ2-3; possibly TRBD2 for D (6 bases). Germline CDR1 reads SEHNR; CDR2 reads FQNEAQ (reference sequence). V was clipped by 5 bases and J by 3 bases, with 18 bases between them. The CDR3 length is 16 residues. In nucleotides, the CDR3 is TGTGCCAGCAGCCCGCTGGTGGCGGGGATAACAGATACGCAGTATTTT. Its protein is CASSPLVAGITDTQYF.

This clone has just one count. The J gene is TRBJ2-3, the V gene TRBV11-1; D unresolved. With 6 bases removed from V and 6 bases from J, the gap between germline ends came to 10 bases. Germline V lookup: CDR1 SGHAT, CDR2 FQDESV (reference sequence). The CDR3 has 12 residues. CDR3 region: CASRSAADTQYF. In nucleotides, the CDR3 is TGTGCCAGCAGGTCCGCTGCCGATACGCAGTATTTT.

The chain couples TRBV25-1 to TRBJ2-3; either TRBD1 or TRBD2 may supply D (5 bases each). Trimming took off 7 bases at V and 0 bases at J, with 11 bases between the two ends. This CDR3 has 14 amino acids. Germline CDR1 MGHDK, CDR2 SYGVNS. The CDR3: CASTRDLSTDTQYF. The CDR3 nucleotides read TGTGCCAGCACCAGGGACCTTAGCACAGATACGCAGTATTTT.

This sequence joins TRBV7-9 and TRBJ1-1; 8 positions agree with TRBD1. CDR3 length: 12 residues. J gave up 10 bases and V 3 bases, and 4 bases lay outside the gene matches. Germline V gene lookup returns CDR1 SEHNR and CDR2 FQNEAQ (reference sequence). The CDR3 nucleotides are TGTGCCAGCAGCTTCGGACAGGGAGTAGCTTTCTTT. Amino acid sequence: CASSFGQGVAFF.

The chain combines TRBV28 with TRBJ1-2; D is unclear. V lost 7 bases, J lost 1 base, and 4 bases lay in between. There are 11 residues in the CDR3. Germline CDR1 is MDHEN and CDR2 is SYDVKM. CDR3 bases: TGTGCCAGCACCCGTAACTATGGCTACACCTTC. Translation gives CASTRNYGYTF.

This clone was found a few times. The chain carries TRBV7-9 and TRBJ2-1; tentative D call: TRBD1 (6 bases). Trimming left V 6 bases short and J 7 bases short, with 16 bases between. The CDR3 runs to 14 residues. The V gene's germline CDR1 is SEHNR and CDR2 FQNEAQ (reference sequence). In nucleotides, the CDR3 is TGTGCCAGCAGTCTACAGGGAACCGGGAATGAGCAGTTCTTC. Translation: CASSLQGTGNEQFF.

This chain's CDR3 is CASSLAQGLDEQFF. The CDR3 coding sequence is TGTGCCAGCAGCTTAGCACAGGGGTTGGATGAGCAGTTCTTC. The chain couples TRBV7-8 to TRBJ2-1, with 7 bases that match TRBD1. V was clipped by 0 bases and J by 8 bases; unmatched bases: 4. The CDR3 is made up of 14 amino acids. From germline, CDR1 is SGHVS and CDR2 FQNEAQ.

This chain uses TRBV27 with TRBJ2-5; D is undetermined. V gave up 6 bases and J gave up 5 bases, with 10 bases separating them. The CDR3 is 12 amino acids. Germline CDR1 is MNHEY and CDR2 is SMNVEV (reference sequence). The chain's CDR3 is CASSNPAETQYF. The CDR3 coding sequence is TGTGCCAGCAGCAACCCCGCGGAGACCCAGTACTTC.

The J gene is TRBJ2-7, the V gene TRBV7-8; 8 bases are shared with TRBD2. The CDR3 is 16 amino acids. The V gene end was trimmed by 4 bases and the J gene end by 2 bases; junction bases not matched to a gene: 10. Germline V lookup: CDR1 SGHVS, CDR2 FQNEAQ. CDR3 in amino acids: CASSSGRGTRPYEQYF. The CDR3 nucleotides read TGTGCCAGCAGCTCAGGGCGGGGGACTAGACCCTACGAGCAGTACTTC.

This chain uses TRBV7-9 with TRBJ2-2; weak D call: TRBD1 (6 bases). The CDR3 contains 16 residues. V gave up 3 bases and J gave up 7 bases, with 18 bases separating them. Germline CDR1 is SEHNR and CDR2 is FQNEAQ (reference sequence). The CDR3 loop is CASSFMLNRVDGELFF. DNA of the CDR3: TGTGCCAGCAGCTTCATGCTCAACAGGGTAGACGGGGAGCTGTTTTTT.

The V call is TRBV5-5, the J call TRBJ2-3; no definite D call. The CDR3 consists of 12 residues. Germline lookup yields CDR1 SGHKS and CDR2 YYEKEE (reference sequence). Trimming left V 7 bases short and J 4 bases short, with 10 bases between. DNA for the CDR3: TGTGCCAGCGAAGGGTTCCCAGATACGCAGTATTTT. This encodes CASEGFPDTQYF. Variable domain in full (rest from reference TRBV5-5 and TRBJ2-3): DAGVTQSPTHLIKTRGQQVTLRCSPISGHKSVSWYQQVLGQGPQFIFQYYEKEERGRGNFPDRFSARQFPNYSSELNVNALLLGDSALYLCASEGFPDTQYFGPGTRLTVL.

This chain joins TRBV6-6 and TRBJ1-2, with 9 bases fitting TRBD1. V was pared by 2 bases and J by 5 bases, with 6 bases of the junction left unmatched. CDR3 size: 15 residues. CDR1 and CDR2 (germline): MNHNY, SVGAGI (reference sequence). CDR3 DNA: TGTGCCAGCAGTTACCCGGCACAGGGGGCTTATGGCTACACCTTC. Translation gives CASSYPAQGAYGYTF.

This clone was counted a single time. The gene calls are TRBV29-1 and TRBJ1-6; maybe TRBD1 (5 bases). Trimming stripped 4 bases from V and 6 bases from J, with 10 bases between. CDR3 length equals 13 residues. Germline V gives CDR1 SQVTM, CDR2 ANQGSEA. The CDR3 nucleotides read TGCAGCGTTGCGGAGGGGTCTAATTCACCCCTCCACTTT. It codes for CSVAEGSNSPLHF.

This clone was detected only a few times. In the same sample, other DNA sequences code for this CDR3. V is TRBV18 and J is TRBJ2-5; D possibly uses TRBD1 or TRBD2 (6 bases each). V was shortened by 2 bases and J by 4 bases, with 11 bases between the two germline ends. Germline V gene sequence: CDR1 KGHSH, CDR2 LQKENI. This CDR3 comprises 14 residues. CDR3 amino acids: CASSPKGGGETQYF. The CDR3 DNA follows: TGTGCCAGCTCACCAAAAGGGGGAGGAGAGACCCAGTACTTC.

This chain connects TRBV19 to TRBJ2-6; D is uncertain. Per the germline V gene, CDR1 is LNHDA and CDR2 is SQIVND (reference sequence). The CDR3 loop spans 12 amino acids. V lost 6 bases and J lost 0, with 0 bases in between. The CDR3 DNA follows: TGTGCCAGTAGCTCTGGGGCCAACGTCCTGACTTTC. Amino acids: CASSSGANVLTF.

The gene calls are TRBV5-1 and TRBJ1-2; D is unresolved. CDR1 is SGHRS, CDR2 YFSETQ, per germline. Trimming removed 0 bases at V and 6 bases at J, with 15 bases between. The CDR3 length is 15 residues. CDR3 in DNA: TGCGCCAGCAGCTTGGACGGCAGATTCTTGGATGGCTACACCTTC. Amino acids: CASSLDGRFLDGYTF.

V gene TRBV5-5 combines with J gene TRBJ2-2; TRBD1 aligns across 8 bases. Germline V gene data show CDR1 as SGHKS and CDR2 as YYEKEE (reference sequence). Unmatched junction bases numbered 5, after V lost 5 bases and J lost 2 bases. The length of the CDR3 is 15 residues. The CDR3 protein is CASRSGTGNTGELFF. DNA for the CDR3: TGTGCCAGCAGGTCCGGGACAGGAAACACCGGGGAGCTGTTTTTT.

The chain joins TRBV5-4 to TRBJ2-7; D not certain. CDR3 length equals 12 residues. V lost 0 bases to trimming and J lost 5 bases, with 6 bases between them. Germline lookup yields CDR1 SGHNT and CDR2 YYREEE (reference sequence). In DNA form, the CDR3 reads TGTGCCAGCAGCTTGGTGTCGGACGAGCAGTACTTC. Translating gives CASSLVSDEQYF.

The chain links TRBV4-2 to TRBJ2-1, with 12 bases lining up with TRBD2. The CDR3 loop spans 16 amino acids. CDR1 is LGHNA and CDR2 is YNFKEQ in the germline V gene. V shed 2 bases, J shed 8 bases, and the junction held 7 bases outside the gene matches. CDR3 bases: TGTGCCAGCAGCCAAACTACTAGCGGGGGGCGATATGAGCAGTTCTTC. Its translation is CASSQTTSGGRYEQFF.

The rearrangement links TRBV27 to TRBJ1-2; tentatively, D is TRBD1 (5 bases). With 4 bases removed from V and 0 bases from J, the gap between germline ends came to 12 bases. The CDR3 is made up of 15 amino acids. Looked up from germline, CDR1 is MNHEY and CDR2 is SMNVEV (reference sequence). CDR3 in amino acids: CASSSTGQANYGYTF. Written as DNA, the CDR3 is TGTGCCAGCAGTTCCACAGGCCAGGCTAACTATGGCTACACCTTC.

This chain joins TRBV7-6 and TRBJ2-7, with D possibly called TRBD1 or TRBD2 (6 bases each). This CDR3 is 14 amino acids long. Germline values: CDR1 SGHVS, CDR2 FNYEAQ. Trimming took off 5 bases at V and 6 bases at J, with 17 bases between the two ends. This CDR3 is CASSHRGPEGEQYF. The CDR3 DNA reads as TGTGCCAGCAGCCACCGGGGGCCGGAAGGCGAGCAGTACTTC.

V usage is TRBV27 and J usage is TRBJ1-6; a weak D match, TRBD1 (6 bases). V gave up 8 bases and J gave up 9 bases, with 17 bases separating them. Germline V gives CDR1 MNHEY, CDR2 SMNVEV (reference sequence). This CDR3 contains 14 residues. The CDR3 nucleotides are TGTGCCAGCTCCCGACAGGCCCTTGGTTCACCCCTCCACTTT. Its translation is CASSRQALGSPLHF.

This sequence joins TRBV7-6 and TRBJ2-2; tentative D call: TRBD1 (6 bases). V lost 6 bases, J lost 3 bases, and 8 bases lay in between. CDR3 length equals 13 residues. Germline CDR1 and CDR2: SGHVS and FNYEAQ. DNA of the CDR3: TGTGCCAGCAGACGGACAGACACCGGGGAGCTGTTTTTT. Translating gives CASRRTDTGELFF.

The chain is built from TRBV6-5 and TRBJ2-1; D might be TRBD2 (6 bases). The length of the CDR3 is 13 residues. Trimming shortened V by 6 bases and J by 7 bases, and 13 bases separated the two germline ends. Germline CDR1 and CDR2: MNHEY and SVGAGI. This chain's CDR3 is CASRAGLGNEQFF. The CDR3 DNA reads TGTGCCAGCAGAGCGGGTCTAGGGAATGAGCAGTTCTTC.